This entry describes one T cell receptor beta chain. In the study's own analysis: Amplification of reference gene primers provided the estimated nucleated cell counts. The repertoire was sequenced with immunoSEQ multiplex PCR; TCRdb's copy has only in-frame clones and lacks some. V, J and clone size derive from that table, while D and trimming were established from the DNA sequence. The sample carries over 35,000 clones, more than 70% recorded once. The data belong to a study of blood T cell repertoires in COVID-19. In the study overall: Samples of COVID-19 (acute and convalescent) were obtained from the United States, Italy and Spain. In each case, the material was cDNA or gDNA derived from T cells, B-cell-depleted T cells, or PBMCs.

CDR3 size: 15 residues. The junction had 9 bases not matched to a gene; V was cut back by 2 bases and J by 2 bases. The V gene's germline CDR1 is GTSNPN and CDR2 SVGIG (reference sequence). The source of this sequence is a human donor in a cohort sampled during active COVID-19. The sample consisted of peripheral blood. This chain uses TRBV30 with TRBJ2-7; TRBD1 agrees at 7 bases. The CDR3 DNA sequence: TGTGCCTGGAGTAGGTTCAGGGACAGCCCCTACGAGCAGTACTTC. It translates to CAWSRFRDSPYEQYF.